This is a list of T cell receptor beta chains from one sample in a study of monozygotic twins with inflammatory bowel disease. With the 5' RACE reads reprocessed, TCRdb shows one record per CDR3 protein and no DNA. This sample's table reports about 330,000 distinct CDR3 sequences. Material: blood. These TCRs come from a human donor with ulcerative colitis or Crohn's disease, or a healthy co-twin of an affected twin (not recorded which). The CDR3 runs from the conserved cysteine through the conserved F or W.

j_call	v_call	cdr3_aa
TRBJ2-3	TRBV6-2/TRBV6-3	CASSYSAPTRASLSTDTQYF
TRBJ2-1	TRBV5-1	CASSLYAGTGGDEQFF
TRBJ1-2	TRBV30	CAWRSRSPYGYTF
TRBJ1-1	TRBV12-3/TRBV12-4	CATRSGQGNTEAFF
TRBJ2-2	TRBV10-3	CAISEPRTLRLGTGELFF
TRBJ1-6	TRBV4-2	CASSLPWEGRSPLHF
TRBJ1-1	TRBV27	CASSLRPGSTEAFF
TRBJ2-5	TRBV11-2	CASSLETGLATQYF
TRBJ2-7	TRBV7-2	CASSLSLASGWQYF
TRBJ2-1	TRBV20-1	CSATPGRLLHEQFF
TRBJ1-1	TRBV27	CASRSQGIRSTEAFF
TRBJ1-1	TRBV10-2	CASSGQGEWNTEAFF
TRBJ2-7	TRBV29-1	CSAGGSSSYEQYF
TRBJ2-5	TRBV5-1	CASSFAGNQETQYF
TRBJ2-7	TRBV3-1	CASSTGAISSYEQYF
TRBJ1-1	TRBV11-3	CASSGAGGTEAFF
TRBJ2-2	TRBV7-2	CASSLGPSGGAYTGELFF
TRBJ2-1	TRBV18	CASSPDAIGLTYNEQFF
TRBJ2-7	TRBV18	CASSLARGYEQYF
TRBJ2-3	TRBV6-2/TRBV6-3	CASQWRDTQYF
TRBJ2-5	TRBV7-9	CASSSSIVETQYF
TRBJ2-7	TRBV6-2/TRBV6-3	CASSLTGKEQYF
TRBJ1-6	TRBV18	CASSQGLDSPLHF
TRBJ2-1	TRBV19	CASSIPGQRGYNEQFF
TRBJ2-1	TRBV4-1	CASSQDGTRTDNEQFF
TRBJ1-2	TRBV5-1	CASSLEGQTPGYTF
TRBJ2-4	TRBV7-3	CASSPSGGGNMQYF
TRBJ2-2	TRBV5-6	CASSLFRGLTGELFF
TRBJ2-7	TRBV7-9	CASSYLNKQHYSYEQYF
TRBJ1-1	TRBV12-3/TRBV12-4	CASRITPGTAEAFF
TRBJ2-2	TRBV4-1	CASSQEGGLAGGRNTGELFF
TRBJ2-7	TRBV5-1	CASSYEPWGTPIYEQYF
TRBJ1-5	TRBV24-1	CATSGQLSNQPQHF
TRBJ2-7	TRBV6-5	CASSYSSEGYEQYF
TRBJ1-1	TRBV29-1	CSVDQRTGRDRGTVAFF
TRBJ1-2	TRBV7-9	CASSFRTPGQGTGYTF
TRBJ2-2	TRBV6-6	CASSPVLSTGELFF
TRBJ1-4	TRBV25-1	CAGSDPSEPATNEKLFF
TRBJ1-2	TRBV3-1	CASSLGTVDYGYTF
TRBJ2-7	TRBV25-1	CASSDPGLYEQYF
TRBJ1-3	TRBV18	CASSEDITGNTIYF
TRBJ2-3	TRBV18	CASSPGTSGSSDTQYF
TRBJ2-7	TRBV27	CASSPAPSGAYEQYF
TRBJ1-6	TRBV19	CASSIDPGGVGSSPLHF
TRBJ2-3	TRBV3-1	CASSQRDSRDTQYF
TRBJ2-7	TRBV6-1	CASSDEGEQYF